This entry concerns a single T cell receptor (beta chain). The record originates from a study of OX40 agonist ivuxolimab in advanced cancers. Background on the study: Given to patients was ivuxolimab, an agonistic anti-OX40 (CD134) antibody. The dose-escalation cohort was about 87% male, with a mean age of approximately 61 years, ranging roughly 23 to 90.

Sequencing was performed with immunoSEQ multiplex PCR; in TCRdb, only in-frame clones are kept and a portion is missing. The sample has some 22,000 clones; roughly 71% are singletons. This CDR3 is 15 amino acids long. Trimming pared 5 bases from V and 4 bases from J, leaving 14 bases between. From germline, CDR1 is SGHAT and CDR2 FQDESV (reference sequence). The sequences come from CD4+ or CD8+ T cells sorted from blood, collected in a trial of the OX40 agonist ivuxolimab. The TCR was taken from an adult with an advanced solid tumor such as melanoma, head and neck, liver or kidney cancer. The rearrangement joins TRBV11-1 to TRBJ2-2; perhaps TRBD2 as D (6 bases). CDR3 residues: CASSRPRRATGELFF. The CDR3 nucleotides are TGTGCCAGCAGCCGACCTCGGAGGGCCACCGGGGAGCTGTTTTTT.